One and the same sample provided the 21 T cell receptor beta chains below, sequenced in a study of cytomegalovirus exposure and HLA in healthy donors. The primer mix had 60 Vbeta and 13 Jbeta primers. This table comes from immunoSEQ multiplex PCR, and its TCRdb copy is limited to in-frame clones, with some not included. The repertoire has some 220,000 clones, approximately 84% of them found once; the top ten carry 0.2% to 0.25%. The sequencing input was PBMCs. These receptors were collected from a girl aged 2 to 10 in good health and CMV-seronegative.

V and J are TRBV5-1 and TRBJ2-7; a weak D match, TRBD2 (6 bases). There are 14 residues in the CDR3. Trimming stripped 2 bases from V and 9 bases from J, with 18 bases between. CDR1 is SGHRS, CDR2 YFSETQ, per germline. CDR3 nucleotide sequence: TGCGCCAGCAGCTTTGGGCGGGATGGGGAGAGGCAGTACTTC. This gives the protein CASSFGRDGERQYF.

This clone was counted a single time. The gene calls are TRBV6-4 and TRBJ2-3; tentatively, D is TRBD2 (6 bases). Germline V lookup: CDR1 MRHNA, CDR2 SNTAGT. The ends were cut back, 2 bases at V and 0 bases at J, with 18 bases in the middle. The CDR3 consists of 18 residues. The CDR3 is CASSDPSGLNPSTDTQYF. CDR3 in DNA: TGTGCCAGCAGTGACCCCTCGGGACTTAACCCTAGCACAGATACGCAGTATTTT.

The chain is built from TRBV2 and TRBJ1-1, with 11 bases identical to TRBD1. Germline assignment: CDR1 SNHLY and CDR2 FYNNEI. V lost 7 bases and J lost 0; bases outside the gene matches: 4. This CDR3 spans 15 amino acids. The CDR3, as DNA: TGTGCCAGCATTCCGGACAGGGGGCTGAACACTGAAGCTTTCTTT. This sequence encodes CASIPDRGLNTEAFF.

This rearrangement joins TRBV4-2 to TRBJ2-1, with TRBD2 matching 8 bases. Trimming cost V 0 bases and J 8 bases; bases outside gene matches: 9. There are 16 residues in the CDR3. The germline gives CDR1 LGHNA, CDR2 YNFKEQ. The CDR3 sequence is CASSQERTSLGHEQFF. The CDR3 DNA is TGTGCCAGCAGCCAAGAACGGACTAGCCTGGGACATGAGCAGTTCTTC.

The genes are TRBV10-3 and TRBJ2-1, with TRBD2 matching 7 bases. Germline-derived CDR1 and CDR2 are ENHRY and SYGVKD. The CDR3 has 13 residues. J lost 4 bases, V lost 10 bases, and 7 bases had no gene match. The CDR3 DNA is TGTGCCACCGGGACTACTGAATACAATGAGCAGTTCTTC. Translated, it gives CATGTTEYNEQFF.

This rearrangement joins TRBV11-2 to TRBJ2-5, with a possible D match to TRBD2 (6 bases). The germline V and J ends were trimmed by 5 bases and 0 bases, with 10 bases remaining between them. The CDR3 totals 14 residues. Germline CDR1 and CDR2: SGHAT and FQNNGV. As DNA, the CDR3 is TGTGCCAGCAGCGGAGGGACCGACCAAGAGACCCAGTACTTC. This sequence encodes CASSGGTDQETQYF.

The chain combines TRBV7-9 with TRBJ2-1, with TRBD1 matching 7 bases. The CDR3 runs 19 residues. The germline V gene has CDR1 SEHNR and CDR2 FQNEAQ (reference sequence). J gave up 3 bases and V 5 bases, and 19 bases lay outside the gene matches. The CDR3 coding sequence is TGTGCCAGCAGCCCCCCTAGACAGGGCCGACAGGCCCGCTACAATGAGCAGTTCTTC. This translates into CASSPPRQGRQARYNEQFF.

The chain joins TRBV7-3 to TRBJ2-1; 7 bases line up with TRBD1. The trim removed 4 bases at V and 3 bases at J, leaving 6 bases unmatched. The CDR3 runs 15 residues. Germline CDR1 is SGHTA and CDR2 is FQGTGA. The CDR3 region has the DNA TGTGCCAGCAGCTATGAGGGGGCCCTCTACAATGAGCAGTTCTTC. This translates into CASSYEGALYNEQFF.

This clone was seen only once. The chain combines TRBV2 with TRBJ2-2; maybe TRBD2 (5 bases). Per germline, CDR1 SNHLY and CDR2 FYNNEI. This CDR3 contains 14 residues. Trimming removed 3 bases from V and 4 bases from J, with 9 bases in between. The CDR3 DNA reads TGTGCCAGCAGTGAGTCGGACTTCACCGGGGAGCTGTTTTTT. Its translation is CASSESDFTGELFF.

This clone has just a few counts. This rearrangement joins TRBV6-1 to TRBJ1-1; D uncertain. The length of the CDR3 is 16 residues. Germline CDR1 is MNHNS and CDR2 is SASEGT. The V end was cut by 2 bases, the J end by 3 bases, with 16 bases between. CDR3 protein: CASSESTANYYTEAFF. CDR3 nucleotides: TGTGCCAGCAGTGAAAGTACAGCCAATTATTACACTGAAGCTTTCTTT.

The V call is TRBV6-5, the J call TRBJ2-7, with D possibly being TRBD2 (6 bases). Trimming cost V 2 bases and J 1 base, with 12 bases left between them. This CDR3 has 15 residues. Germline lookup yields CDR1 MNHEY and CDR2 SVGAGI. The CDR3 DNA sequence: TGTGCCAGCAGTTACGCGGGGTCTCGGTCCTACGAGCAGTACTTC. It yields the protein CASSYAGSRSYEQYF.

This clone was counted between two and nine times. V is TRBV4-1 and J is TRBJ2-2; 9 bases line up with TRBD2. CDR1 is MGHRA, CDR2 YSYEKL, per germline. The ends lost 4 bases at V and 4 bases at J; junction bases unmatched: 4. The CDR3 covers 15 residues. The CDR3 protein is CASSPGRGGTGELFF. The DNA of the CDR3 is TGCGCCAGCAGCCCGGGGCGGGGGGGCACCGGGGAGCTGTTTTTT.

The chain links TRBV6-4 to TRBJ1-1, with D possibly matching TRBD1 (6 bases). V gave up 6 bases and J gave up 2 bases, with 13 bases separating them. Germline lookup yields CDR1 MRHNA and CDR2 SNTAGT. CDR3 length: 14 amino acids. The CDR3 spells CASRNREGNTEAFF. The CDR3 DNA is TGTGCCAGCAGAAACAGGGAGGGAAACACTGAAGCTTTCTTT.

The V and J genes are TRBV4-2 and TRBJ2-7, with D hard to call. The V and J ends lost 0 bases and 2 bases respectively, with 14 bases between them. In germline, CDR1 is LGHNA, CDR2 YNFKEQ. The CDR3 runs to 16 residues. The CDR3 spells CASSQERMVGPYEQYF. As DNA, the CDR3 is TGTGCCAGCAGCCAAGAGAGGATGGTAGGTCCCTACGAGCAGTACTTC.

The rearrangement links TRBV27 to TRBJ2-7, with 9 bases matching TRBD1. This CDR3 region has 14 residues. V lost 7 bases, J lost 0 bases, and 4 bases stayed unmatched. Looked up from germline, CDR1 is MNHEY and CDR2 is SMNVEV (reference sequence). The CDR3 reads CASTGTGSSYEQYF. The CDR3 coding sequence is TGTGCCAGCACCGGGACAGGGAGCTCCTACGAGCAGTACTTC.

This clone is a singleton in its sample. CDR3 sequence (DNA): TGCGCCAGCAGCCCAGCCCCGGGCTCCTATAATTCACCCCTCCACTTT. Residues: CASSPAPGSYNSPLHF. The chain combines TRBV4-1 with TRBJ1-6; no clear D gene. CDR3 size: 16 residues. In germline, CDR1 is MGHRA, CDR2 YSYEKL. Deletions cut 4 bases from V and 0 bases from J, with 10 bases between.

The chain has TRBV19 and TRBJ2-1, with D possibly matching TRBD1 (5 bases). V was shortened by 5 bases and J by 7 bases, with 18 bases between the two germline ends. This CDR3 region has 15 residues. CDR1 is LNHDA and CDR2 is SQIVND in the germline V gene (reference sequence). The CDR3 spells CASSWGARLGNEQFF. The CDR3 DNA is TGTGCCAGTAGTTGGGGCGCCAGGCTCGGGAATGAGCAGTTCTTC.

This clone was found a few times. The chain has TRBV19 and TRBJ1-1; D possibly corresponds to TRBD1 (6 bases). Germline-derived CDR1 and CDR2 are LNHDA and SQIVND (reference sequence). The CDR3 consists of 15 residues. The germline V and J ends were trimmed by 6 bases and 0 bases, with 14 bases remaining between them. CDR3 sequence (DNA): TGTGCCAGTAGCCTTAAGACAGGATTGAACACTGAAGCTTTCTTT. Protein: CASSLKTGLNTEAFF.

Comments on this clone: Germline and junction disagree at one end, which may indicate a read error. The J gene is TRBJ1-2, the V gene TRBV6-1; D perhaps matches TRBD1 (6 bases). CDR3 size: 17 residues. Germline CDR1 reads MNHNS; CDR2 reads SASEGT. In DNA form, the CDR3 reads TGTGCCAGCATTGAAAAGGCGGTGGGGGGGCGGATAGAGGGCTACACCTTC. Its translation is CASIEKAVGGRIEGYTF.

The chain couples TRBV6-1 to TRBJ2-6; D gene unclear. With 2 bases removed from V and 1 base from J, the gap between germline ends came to 9 bases. The CDR3 extends over 16 amino acids. Germline V lookup: CDR1 MNHNS, CDR2 SASEGT. The CDR3 DNA reads TGTGCCAGCAGTGAAAATCCGGGTTCTGGGGCCAACGTCCTGACTTTC. Amino acid sequence: CASSENPGSGANVLTF.

The chain carries TRBV6-1 and TRBJ2-3; 9 bases agree with TRBD1. Germline V gene lookup returns CDR1 MNHNS and CDR2 SASEGT. The V and J ends lost 6 bases and 6 bases, in that order; junction bases with no gene match: 4. This CDR3 is built from 13 residues. Here the CDR3 DNA reads TGTGCCAGCAGGAGGGACAGGGTCGATACGCAGTATTTT. Its translation: CASRRDRVDTQYF.